This TCR beta chain was sequenced in a study of OX40 agonist ivuxolimab in advanced cancers. For the study at large: Hepatocellular carcinoma, melanoma, renal cell or head and neck cancer occurred in dose-escalation patients. Three patients had partial responses: one hepatocellular carcinoma, two cutaneous melanoma. Findings and limits, study-wide: Researchers report that CD8+ T cells had, on average, more expanded clones than CD4+.

With respect to this clone: The antigen remains undetermined.

Some clones are missing from TCRdb's copy, which holds only in-frame ones; the method was immunoSEQ multiplex PCR. The repertoire holds roughly 40,000 clones, with more than 85% as singletons. Germline CDR1 and CDR2: SEHNR and FQNEAQ (reference sequence). CDR3 length: 16 amino acids. V dropped 1 base and J dropped 2; count of bases not matched to a gene: 7. This clonotype was obtained from an adult with an advanced solid tumor such as melanoma, head and neck, liver or kidney cancer. V and J are TRBV7-9 and TRBJ2-7, with 8 bases matching TRBD1. The source material was CD4+ or CD8+ T cells sorted from blood, sampled in a trial of the OX40 agonist ivuxolimab. CDR3: CASSLGRWDRTYEQYF. CDR3 coding DNA: TGTGCCAGCAGCTTAGGTCGTTGGGACAGGACCTACGAGCAGTACTTC.